A selection of T cell receptor beta chains follows, all from one sample in a study of OX40 agonist ivuxolimab in advanced cancers. Measured with immunoSEQ multiplex PCR; TCRdb has only the in-frame clones, and not every one. The data contain about 78,000 clones, roughly 92% of them seen just once; the ten biggest clones take up around 2.8%. Sequenced here: CD4+ or CD8+ T cells sorted from blood, sampled in a trial of the OX40 agonist ivuxolimab. The receptors come from an adult with an advanced solid tumor such as melanoma, head and neck, liver or kidney cancer. Both conserved end residues are part of each CDR3. A D gene is named only where the DNA matches it firmly. Where a row states a size, it is once, few, many or the class of an expanded clone; other rows omit it.

>14|TRBJ2-7|-|TRBD1|TRBV29-1
CSVGQGLNPYEQYF
TGCAGCGTCGGACAGGGGTTAAATCCCTACGAGCAGTACTTC
>13|TRBJ1-6|-|-|TRBV6-5
CASSYGGASPLHF
TGTGCCAGCAGTTACGGAGGCGCTTCACCCCTCCACTTT
>13|TRBJ1-2|-|-|TRBV21-1
CASSPWSVYGYTF
TGTGCCAGCAGCCCCTGGAGTGTGTATGGCTACACCTTC
>11|TRBJ2-7|-|-|TRBV14
CASSQASEQYF
TGTGCCAGCAGCCAAGCAAGCGAGCAGTACTTC
>12|TRBJ2-1|-|-|TRBV16
CASSQSGLEQFF
TGTGCCAGCAGCCAATCGGGGCTCGAGCAGTTCTTC
>12|TRBJ2-7|few|-|TRBV18
CASSPQEYEQYF
TGTGCCAGCTCACCACAGGAATACGAGCAGTACTTC
>14|TRBJ1-1|-|-|TRBV5-1
CASSLPSGGTEAFF
TGCGCCAGCAGCCTTCCCTCCGGGGGCACTGAAGCTTTCTTT
>12|TRBJ1-2|-|-|TRBV7-2
CASSLGLYGYTF
TGTGCCAGCAGCTTGGGCCTCTATGGCTACACCTTC
>15|TRBJ2-3|-|TRBD2|TRBV29-1
CSAPGLAGATDTQYF
TGCAGCGCCCCCGGACTAGCGGGGGCCACAGATACGCAGTATTTT
>16|TRBJ1-4|-|-|TRBV5-1
CASTRDPRSGNEKLFF
TGCGCCAGCACCCGGGACCCTCGTTCCGGTAATGAAAAACTGTTTTTT
>12|TRBJ1-4|once|-|TRBV10-3
CAISSGVEKLFF
TGTGCCATCAGTTCCGGGGTTGAAAAACTGTTTTTT
>15|TRBJ2-7|-|-|TRBV5-1
CASSWMGDQGREQYF
TGCGCCAGCAGCTGGATGGGGGACCAGGGCCGCGAGCAGTACTTC
>15|TRBJ2-1|once|TRBD1|TRBV5-1
CASSSGQGTYNEQFF
TGCGCCAGCAGCTCGGGACAGGGGACCTACAATGAGCAGTTCTTC
>14|TRBJ2-1|-|TRBD2|TRBV9
CASSLAGGYNEQFF
TGTGCCAGCAGCCTAGCGGGGGGATACAATGAGCAGTTCTTC
>15|TRBJ1-5|-|-|TRBV28
CASSPPPPSNQPQHF
TGTGCCAGCAGCCCGCCTCCTCCTAGCAATCAGCCCCAGCATTTT
>16|TRBJ1-2|-|TRBD1|TRBV19
CASSNAGTGGLYGYTF
TGTGCCAGTAGTAACGCCGGGACAGGGGGCCTCTATGGCTACACCTTC
>14|TRBJ2-7|-|-|TRBV27
CASSRSGSSYEQYF
TGTGCCAGCAGCCGCAGCGGGTCCTCCTACGAGCAGTACTTC
>12|TRBJ2-5|-|-|TRBV7-2
CASSTYQETQYF
TGTGCCAGCAGCACCTACCAGGAGACCCAGTACTTC
>15|TRBJ2-2|-|TRBD1|TRBV30
CASGGDRGDTGELFF
TGTGCCTCAGGTGGGGACAGGGGGGACACCGGGGAGCTGTTTTTT
>16|TRBJ1-3|-|-|TRBV28
CASSSSGSGDGNTIYF
TGTGCCAGCAGCTCCAGCGGATCGGGGGATGGAAACACCATATATTTT
>9|TRBJ1-1|few|-|TRBV9
CASSTGAFF
TGTGCCAGCAGCACGGGGGCTTTCTTT
>15|TRBJ1-1|-|TRBD1|TRBV6-5
CASSYGGTAGTEAFF
TGTGCCAGCAGTTACGGTGGGACAGCCGGCACTGAAGCTTTCTTT
>15|TRBJ1-3|-|TRBD1|TRBV5-4
CASSLAGQGVHTIYF
TGTGCCAGCAGCTTGGCGGGTCAGGGGGTCCACACCATATATTTT
>17|TRBJ2-2|-|TRBD2|TRBV30
CACPPGVAGGGTGELFF
TGTGCCTGCCCACCGGGAGTAGCGGGGGGAGGAACCGGGGAGCTGTTTTTT
>16|TRBJ2-5|-|-|TRBV5-6
CASSLGTGPWRETQYF
TGTGCCAGCAGCTTGGGCACCGGACCTTGGAGGGAGACCCAGTACTTC
>14|TRBJ1-5|-|-|TRBV19
CASSIQSGLQPQHF
TGTGCCAGTAGTATACAATCAGGACTTCAGCCCCAGCATTTT
>13|TRBJ1-3|-|-|TRBV28
CASLTRAGNTIYF
TGTGCCAGCCTCACACGTGCTGGAAACACCATATATTTT
>15|TRBJ2-1|-|TRBD1|TRBV5-4
CASSPLTGEYNEQFF
TGTGCCAGCAGCCCGTTGACAGGGGAGTACAATGAGCAGTTCTTC
>14|TRBJ2-5|-|-|TRBV5-8
CASPTGVAGETQYF
TGTGCCAGCCCCACGGGGGTGGCAGGGGAGACCCAGTACTTC